This TCR beta chain is from a study of identical twins. Study-level findings and limits: A lower insertion count was a feature of abundant cord blood beta clonotypes, with no such feature in memory repertoires.

This CDR3 is built from 18 residues. V lost 0 bases, J lost 4 bases, and 11 bases stayed unmatched. The V gene's germline CDR1 is DFQATT and CDR2 SNEGSKA (reference sequence). For this clonotype: What it recognizes is unknown.

TCRdb redid the calling of the 5' RACE reads with MiXCR, one entry per CDR3 protein. This sample yields about 520,000 distinct CDR3 sequences, of which 20% to 25% are seen a single time; under 0.95% belongs to the top ten. These data also featured in a second study, about T cells expressing NK-cell markers. That work contributes: The same clonotypes also predominated in the CD3+CD56-NKG2C+ fraction of four donors.

The clonotype originates from a woman aged 18-35 years in good health. The gene calls are TRBV20-1 and TRBJ2-2; 10 bases match TRBD2. Sequences were obtained from CD4+ T cells sorted from blood. The CDR3 loop is CSARDQRAGGPPTGELFF. DNA for the CDR3: TGCAGTGCTAGAGATCAGCGAGCGGGAGGGCCTCCCACCGGGGAGCTGTTTTTT.